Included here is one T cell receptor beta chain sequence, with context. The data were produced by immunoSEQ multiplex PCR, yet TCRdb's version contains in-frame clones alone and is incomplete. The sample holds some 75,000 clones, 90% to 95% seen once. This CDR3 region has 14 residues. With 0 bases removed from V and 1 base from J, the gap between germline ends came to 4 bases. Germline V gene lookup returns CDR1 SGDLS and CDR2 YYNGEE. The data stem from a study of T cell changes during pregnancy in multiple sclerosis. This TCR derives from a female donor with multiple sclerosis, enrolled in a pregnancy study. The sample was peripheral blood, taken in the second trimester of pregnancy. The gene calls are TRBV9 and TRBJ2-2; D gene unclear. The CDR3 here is CASSVVGNTGELFF. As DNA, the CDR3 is TGTGCCAGCAGCGTAGTCGGGAACACCGGGGAGCTGTTTTTT.